A selection of T cell receptor beta chains follows, all from one sample in a study of T cells in Graves' hyperthyroidism and ophthalmopathy. MiXCR, applied by TCRdb to the multiplex PCR reads, yields one record per CDR3 protein. The sample holds around 530,000 distinct CDR3 sequences; over 15% are singletons and the top ten take approximately 16%. Sequenced material: blood. The receptors were sampled from a woman aged 18-29 years with Graves' ophthalmopathy. Both conserved end residues are part of each CDR3. Fields, in order: J gene, D gene, V gene, clone size, CDR3 length, CDR3 protein, CDR3 DNA. D genes are given only for firm matches. Expanded clones get a size class; other rows say once, few or many, or leave the size out.

TRBJ2-1 TRBD1 TRBV11-2 many 17 CASRQVRQGGTYNEQFF TGTGCCAGCAGACAAGTGCGACAGGGTGGAACCTACAATGAGCAGTTCTTC
TRBJ2-1 - TRBV19 - 16 CASSIGRDGEYNEQFF TGTGCCAGTAGTATAGGACGGGACGGGGAATACAATGAGCAGTTCTTC
TRBJ1-2 - TRBV5-1 - 12 CASSLEPGNIAF TGCGCCAGCAGCTTGGAGCCGGGGAATATTGCCTTC
TRBJ2-5 TRBD2 TRBV28 many 18 CASSFSTSGGLTQETQYF TGTGCCAGCAGTTTTAGTACTAGCGGGGGACTTACACAAGAGACCCAGTACTTC
TRBJ2-3 - TRBV6-4 many 13 CASSDGSTDTQYF TGTGCCAGCAGTGACGGGAGCACAGATACGCAGTATTTT
TRBJ2-3 - TRBV7-8 many 15 CASSLARDLTDTQYF TGTGCCAGCAGCTTAGCCAGGGATTTGACAGATACGCAGTATTTT
TRBJ2-1 - TRBV29-1 few 12 CSGGLGYNEQFF TGCAGCGGGGGCCTGGGGTACAATGAGCAGTTCTTC
TRBJ1-6 - TRBV5-1 - 17 CASSLGLSSSYNSPLHF TGCGCCAGCAGCTTGGGACTTTCCAGCTCCTATAATTCACCCCTCCACTTT
TRBJ2-7 - TRBV6-5 - 16 CASSSFGLRDPYEQYF TGTGCCAGCAGTTCCTTCGGACTGAGGGATCCCTACGAGCAGTACTTC
TRBJ1-1 - TRBV30 many 11 CAWSRDISAFF TGTGCCTGGAGCCGGGACATTAGCGCTTTCTTT
TRBJ2-5 TRBD2 TRBV11-2 - 19 CASSLSSLLGLAGGETQYF TGTGCCAGCAGCTTATCATCCCTTTTGGGCCTAGCGGGAGGGGAGACCCAGTACTTC
TRBJ2-1 TRBD1 TRBV12-3/TRBV12-4 many 14 CASTKTGFDNEQFF TGTGCCAGCACCAAGACAGGGTTCGACAATGAGCAGTTCTTC
TRBJ1-1 TRBD1 TRBV13 many 14 CASSPMTGGTEAFF TGTGCCAGCAGCCCGATGACAGGGGGCACTGAAGCTTTCTTT
TRBJ2-3 TRBD1 TRBV29-1 - 15 CSVNTGTGGTDTQYF TGCAGCGTCAACACCGGGACAGGGGGGACAGATACGCAGTATTTT
TRBJ2-1 - TRBV7-2 - 13 CASSLQDYNEQFF TGTGCCAGCAGCTTACAGGATTACAATGAGCAGTTCTTC
TRBJ2-3 TRBD1 TRBV12-3/TRBV12-4 few 16 CASSRPYRGHQDTQYF TGTGCCAGCAGTCGACCGTACAGGGGGCATCAAGATACGCAGTATTTT
TRBJ1-1 - TRBV15 few 17 CATSRDLEGYPNTEAFF TGTGCCACCAGCAGAGATTTGGAGGGGTATCCCAACACTGAAGCTTTCTTT
TRBJ2-7 TRBD1 TRBV5-6 - 16 CASSLIRLGQLHEQYF TGTGCCAGCAGCTTGATTCGTTTGGGACAGCTCCACGAGCAGTACTTC
TRBJ1-1 - TRBV4-1 few 15 CASSQNPGDNTEAFF TGCGCCAGCAGCCAAAATCCAGGGGATAACACTGAAGCTTTCTTT
TRBJ1-6 - TRBV12-3/TRBV12-4 many 16 CASSATANRDNSPLHF TGTGCCAGCAGCGCAACAGCGAACAGGGATAATTCACCCCTCCACTTT